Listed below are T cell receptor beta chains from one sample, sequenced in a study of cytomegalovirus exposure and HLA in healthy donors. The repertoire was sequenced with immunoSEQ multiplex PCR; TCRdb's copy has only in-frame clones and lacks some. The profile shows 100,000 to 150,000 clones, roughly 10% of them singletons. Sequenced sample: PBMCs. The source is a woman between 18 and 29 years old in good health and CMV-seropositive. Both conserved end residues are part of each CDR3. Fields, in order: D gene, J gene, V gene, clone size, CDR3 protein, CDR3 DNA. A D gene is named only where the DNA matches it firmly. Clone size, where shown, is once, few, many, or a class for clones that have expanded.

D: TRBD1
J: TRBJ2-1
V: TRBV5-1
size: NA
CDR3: CASSSSNRGPYNEQFF
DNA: TGCGCCAGCAGCTCCTCGAACAGGGGACCCTACAATGAGCAGTTCTTC

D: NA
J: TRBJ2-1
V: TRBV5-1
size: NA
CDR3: CASNLNDNEQFF
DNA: TGCGCCAGCAACCTAAACGACAATGAGCAGTTCTTC

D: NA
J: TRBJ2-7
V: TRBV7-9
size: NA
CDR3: CASSSWTNEQYF
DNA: TGTGCCAGCAGCTCGTGGACAAACGAGCAGTACTTC

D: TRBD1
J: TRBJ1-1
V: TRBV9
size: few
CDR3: CASRRTGWGSEAFF
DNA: TGTGCCAGCAGGCGGACAGGGTGGGGCTCTGAAGCTTTCTTT

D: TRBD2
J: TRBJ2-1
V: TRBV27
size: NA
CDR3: CASSFGTSGRNEQFF
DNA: TGTGCCAGCAGTTTCGGGACTAGCGGGAGAAATGAGCAGTTCTTC

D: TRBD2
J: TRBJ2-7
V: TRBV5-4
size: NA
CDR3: CASRVAGALYEQYF
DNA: TGTGCCAGCAGGGTAGCGGGAGCTCTCTACGAGCAGTACTTC

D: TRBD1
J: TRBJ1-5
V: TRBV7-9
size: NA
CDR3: CASSHGTGGDVSNQPQHF
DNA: TGTGCCAGCAGCCACGGGACAGGGGGCGATGTTAGCAATCAGCCCCAGCATTTT

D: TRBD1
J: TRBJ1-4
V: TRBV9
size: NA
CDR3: CASSVGDRLNEKLFF
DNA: TGTGCCAGCAGCGTAGGGGACAGGCTTAATGAAAAACTGTTTTTT

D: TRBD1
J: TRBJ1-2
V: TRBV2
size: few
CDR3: CASSRQGAGYGYTF
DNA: TGTGCCAGCAGTAGACAGGGGGCAGGCTATGGCTACACCTTC

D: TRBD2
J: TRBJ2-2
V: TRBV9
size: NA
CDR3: CASSVGLATGELFF
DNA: TGTGCCAGCAGCGTGGGACTAGCGACCGGGGAGCTGTTTTTT

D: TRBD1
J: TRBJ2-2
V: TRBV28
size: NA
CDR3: CASTPGPRTGPDTGELFF
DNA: TGTGCCAGCACACCGGGACCCAGGACAGGGCCGGACACCGGGGAGCTGTTTTTT

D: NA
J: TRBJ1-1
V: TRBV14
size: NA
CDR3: CASSRLLGNTEAFF
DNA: TGTGCCAGCAGCCGACTGCTGGGGAACACTGAAGCTTTCTTT

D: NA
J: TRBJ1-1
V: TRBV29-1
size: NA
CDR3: CSVVGLSGETEAFF
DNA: TGCAGCGTTGTTGGGCTTTCGGGGGAGACTGAAGCTTTCTTT

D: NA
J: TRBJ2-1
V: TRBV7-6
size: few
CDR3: CASSLGPAEEQFF
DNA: TGTGCCAGCAGCTTAGGACCGGCGGAAGAGCAGTTCTTC

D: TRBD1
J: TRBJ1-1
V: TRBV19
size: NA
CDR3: CASSIRTGEIEAFF
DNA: TGTGCCAGTAGTATTAGGACAGGGGAGATTGAAGCTTTCTTT

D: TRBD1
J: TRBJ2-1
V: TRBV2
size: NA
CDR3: CASSPGQGGEQFF
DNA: TGTGCCAGCAGTCCCGGACAGGGAGGTGAGCAGTTCTTC

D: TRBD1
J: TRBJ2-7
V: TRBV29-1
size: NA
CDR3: CSVTNRGHREQYF
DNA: TGCAGCGTAACCAACAGGGGGCATCGCGAGCAGTACTTC

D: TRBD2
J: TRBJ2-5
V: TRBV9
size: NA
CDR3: CASSVWGGAEETQYF
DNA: TGTGCCAGCAGCGTATGGGGGGGAGCGGAAGAGACCCAGTACTTC

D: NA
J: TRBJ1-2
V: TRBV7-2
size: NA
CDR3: CASSQTGNYGYTF
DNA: TGTGCCAGCAGCCAAACAGGGAACTATGGCTACACCTTC

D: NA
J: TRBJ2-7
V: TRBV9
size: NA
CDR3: CASSPAGFTSYEQYF
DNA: TGTGCCAGCAGCCCTGCGGGGTTTACTTCCTACGAGCAGTACTTC

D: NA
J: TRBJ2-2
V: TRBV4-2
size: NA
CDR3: CASSQDVAFHSNTGELFF
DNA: TGTGCCAGCAGCCAAGATGTAGCGTTTCACTCGAACACCGGGGAGCTGTTTTTT

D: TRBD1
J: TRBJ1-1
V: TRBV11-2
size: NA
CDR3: CASSAGQGGPGDTEAFF
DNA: TGTGCCAGCAGCGCGGGACAGGGCGGCCCCGGGGACACTGAAGCTTTCTTT

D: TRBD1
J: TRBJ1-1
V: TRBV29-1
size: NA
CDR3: CSVEDRTGASQAFF
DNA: TGCAGCGTTGAAGACCGGACAGGGGCTAGCCAAGCTTTCTTT

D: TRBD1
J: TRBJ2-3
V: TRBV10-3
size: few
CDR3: CAISVDRVTDTQYF
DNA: TGTGCCATCAGTGTGGACAGGGTCACAGATACGCAGTATTTT

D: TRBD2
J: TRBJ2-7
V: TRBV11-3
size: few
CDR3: CASSFAEPSGSYTYEQYF
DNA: TGTGCCAGCAGCTTTGCGGAACCAAGCGGGAGTTATACCTACGAGCAGTACTTC

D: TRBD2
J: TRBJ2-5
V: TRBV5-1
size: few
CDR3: CASSLAASSGRETQYF
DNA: TGCGCCAGCAGCTTGGCCGCGTCTAGCGGGAGGGAGACCCAGTACTTC

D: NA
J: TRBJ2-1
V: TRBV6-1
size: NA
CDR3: CASSENGGPLGYEQFF
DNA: TGTGCCAGCAGTGAGAATGGGGGCCCCCTGGGGTATGAGCAGTTCTTC

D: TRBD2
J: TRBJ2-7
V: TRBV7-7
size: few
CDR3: CASSPSGGPYEQYF
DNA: TGTGCTAGCAGCCCTAGCGGGGGCCCCTACGAGCAGTACTTC

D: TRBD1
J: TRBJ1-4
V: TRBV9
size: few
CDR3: CASSATGADEKLFF
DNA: TGTGCCAGCAGCGCAACAGGGGCCGATGAAAAACTGTTTTTT

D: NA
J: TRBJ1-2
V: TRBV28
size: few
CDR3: CASSTPPGVYTF
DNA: TGTGCCAGCAGTACCCCGCCCGGAGTCTACACCTTC

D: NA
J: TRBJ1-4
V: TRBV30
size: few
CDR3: CAWNRVGEKLFF
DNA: TGTGCCTGGAACAGGGTGGGAGAAAAACTGTTTTTT

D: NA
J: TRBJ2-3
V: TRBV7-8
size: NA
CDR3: CASSLPGADTQYF
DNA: TGTGCCAGCAGCTTACCGGGGGCAGATACGCAGTATTTT

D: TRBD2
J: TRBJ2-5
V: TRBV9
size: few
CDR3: CASNGGDLQETQYF
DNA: TGTGCCAGCAATGGGGGGGACCTCCAAGAGACCCAGTACTTC

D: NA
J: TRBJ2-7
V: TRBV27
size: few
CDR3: CASSPSRTYEQYF
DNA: TGTGCCAGCAGTCCCAGTCGAACCTACGAGCAGTACTTC

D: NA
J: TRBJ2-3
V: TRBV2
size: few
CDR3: CASKMVVFSDTQYF
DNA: TGTGCCAGCAAGATGGTAGTTTTTTCAGATACGCAGTATTTT

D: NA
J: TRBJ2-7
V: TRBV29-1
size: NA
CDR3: CSASNPINEQYF
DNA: TGCAGCGCCTCTAATCCTATTAACGAGCAGTACTTC

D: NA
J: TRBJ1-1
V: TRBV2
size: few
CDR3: CASSDDRLLPEAFF
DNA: TGTGCCAGCAGTGATGACAGGCTATTGCCTGAAGCTTTCTTT

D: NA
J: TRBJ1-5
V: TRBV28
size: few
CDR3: CASSLTGNQPQHF
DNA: TGTGCCAGCAGTTTAACAGGTAACCAGCCCCAGCATTTT

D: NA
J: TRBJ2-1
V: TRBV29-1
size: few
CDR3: CSADGLSYNEQFF
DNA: TGCAGCGCCGATGGCCTCTCCTACAATGAGCAGTTCTTC

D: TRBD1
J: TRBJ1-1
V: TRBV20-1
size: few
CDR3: CSATGGAEAFF
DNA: TGCAGTGCCACAGGGGGTGCTGAAGCTTTCTTT

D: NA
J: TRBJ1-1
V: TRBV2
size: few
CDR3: CATRGSSNTEAFF
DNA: TGTGCCACTCGAGGATCTTCGAACACTGAAGCTTTCTTT

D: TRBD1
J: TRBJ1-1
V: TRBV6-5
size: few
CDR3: CASSYGTGGIEAFF
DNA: TGTGCCAGCAGTTACGGGACAGGGGGGATAGAAGCTTTCTTT

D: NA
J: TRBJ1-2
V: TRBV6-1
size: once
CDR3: CASSEDGSEGWEIYGYTF
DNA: TGTGCCAGCAGTGAAGATGGGAGTGAAGGATGGGAGATCTATGGCTACACCTTC

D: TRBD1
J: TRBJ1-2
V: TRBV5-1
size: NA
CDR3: CASSGQGALTGYTF
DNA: TGCGCCAGCAGCGGACAGGGGGCGCTTACTGGCTACACCTTC

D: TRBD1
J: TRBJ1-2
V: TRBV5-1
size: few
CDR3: CASSPRTGGYTF
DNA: TGCGCCAGCAGCCCAAGGACAGGAGGTTACACCTTC

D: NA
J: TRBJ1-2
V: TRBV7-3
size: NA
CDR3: CASSLGTGGGADGYTF
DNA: TGTGCCAGCAGCCTAGGGACGGGAGGGGGGGCGGATGGCTACACCTTC

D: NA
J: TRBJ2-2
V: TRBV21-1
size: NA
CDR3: CASSPWGQGAYNTGELFF
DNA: NA

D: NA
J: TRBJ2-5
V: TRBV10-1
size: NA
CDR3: CASSDQGGLYQETQYF
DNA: TGCGCCAGCAGTGATCAAGGAGGACTGTACCAAGAGACCCAGTACTTC

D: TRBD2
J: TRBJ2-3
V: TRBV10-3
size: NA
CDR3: CAISTSGGGNTQYF
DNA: TGTGCCATCAGCACTAGCGGGGGTGGAAATACGCAGTATTTT

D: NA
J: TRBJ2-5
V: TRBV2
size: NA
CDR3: CASSVTRTAQETQYF
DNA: TGTGCCAGCAGTGTTACTAGGACAGCCCAAGAGACCCAGTACTTC

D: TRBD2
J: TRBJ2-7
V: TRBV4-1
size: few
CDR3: CASSQDLGLAGIFYEQYF
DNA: TGCGCCAGCAGCCAAGATCTCGGGCTAGCGGGAATCTTCTACGAGCAGTACTTC

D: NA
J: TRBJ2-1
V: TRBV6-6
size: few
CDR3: CASSYSRLYNEQFF
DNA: TGTGCCAGCAGTTACTCGAGACTGTACAATGAGCAGTTCTTC

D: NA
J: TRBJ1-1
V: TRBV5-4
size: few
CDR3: CASSSLGGGPEAFF
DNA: TGTGCCAGCAGCTCGTTAGGAGGTGGCCCTGAAGCTTTCTTT

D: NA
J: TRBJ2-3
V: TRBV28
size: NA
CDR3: CACNLLSTDTQYF
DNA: TGTGCCTGCAATCTACTAAGCACAGATACGCAGTATTTT